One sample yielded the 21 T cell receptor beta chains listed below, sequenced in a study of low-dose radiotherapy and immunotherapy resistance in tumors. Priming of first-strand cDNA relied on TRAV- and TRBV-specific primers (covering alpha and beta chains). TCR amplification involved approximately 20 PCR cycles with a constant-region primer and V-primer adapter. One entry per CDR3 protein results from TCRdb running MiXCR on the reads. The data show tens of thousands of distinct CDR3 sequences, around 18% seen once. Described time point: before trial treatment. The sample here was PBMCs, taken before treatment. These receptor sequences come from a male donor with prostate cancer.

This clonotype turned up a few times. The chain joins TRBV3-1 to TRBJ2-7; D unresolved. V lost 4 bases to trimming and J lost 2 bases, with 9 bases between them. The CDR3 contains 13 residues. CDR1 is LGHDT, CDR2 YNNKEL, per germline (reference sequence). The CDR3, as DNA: TGTGCCAGCAGCCGCCACCGGGCCTACGAGCAGTACTTC. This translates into CASSRHRAYEQYF.

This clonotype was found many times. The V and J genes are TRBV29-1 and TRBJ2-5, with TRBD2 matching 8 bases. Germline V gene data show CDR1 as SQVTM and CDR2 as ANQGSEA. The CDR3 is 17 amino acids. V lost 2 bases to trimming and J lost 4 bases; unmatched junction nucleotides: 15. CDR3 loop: CSVEMGVGGLAGETQYF. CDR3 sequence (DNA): TGCAGCGTTGAAATGGGGGTCGGGGGGCTAGCGGGAGAGACCCAGTACTTC.

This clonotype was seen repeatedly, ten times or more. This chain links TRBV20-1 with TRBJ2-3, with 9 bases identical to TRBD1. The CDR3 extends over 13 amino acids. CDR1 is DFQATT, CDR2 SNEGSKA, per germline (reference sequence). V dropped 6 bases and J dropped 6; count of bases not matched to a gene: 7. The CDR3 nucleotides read TGCAGTGCGCCTCGGACAGGGGTGGATACGCAGTATTTT. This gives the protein CSAPRTGVDTQYF.

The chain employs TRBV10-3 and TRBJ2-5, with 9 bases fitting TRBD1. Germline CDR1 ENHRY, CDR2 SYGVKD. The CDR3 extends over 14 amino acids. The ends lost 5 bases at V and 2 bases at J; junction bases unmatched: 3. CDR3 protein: CAISPGTGQETQYF. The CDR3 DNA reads TGTGCCATCAGTCCAGGGACAGGGCAAGAGACCCAGTACTTC.

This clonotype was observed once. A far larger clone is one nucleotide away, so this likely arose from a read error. The CDR3 is CSATGLAGGLLYEQFF. Written as DNA, the CDR3 is TGCAGCGCCACCGGACTAGCGGGAGGGCTTCTTTACGAGCAGTTCTTC. V and J are TRBV29-1 and TRBJ2-1; 15 bases align to TRBD2. Unmatched junction bases numbered 14, after V lost 7 bases and J lost 10 bases. This CDR3 comprises 16 residues. Germline lookup yields CDR1 SQVTM and CDR2 ANQGSEA.

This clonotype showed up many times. CDR3 residues: CASSDLRSSRTDTQYF. The CDR3 DNA reads TGTGCCAGCAGTGATCTTAGGAGTAGCAGGACAGATACGCAGTATTTT. J is TRBJ2-3 and V is TRBV9; D is unresolved. Germline values: CDR1 SGDLS, CDR2 YYNGEE. The CDR3 runs 16 residues. With 5 bases removed from V and 3 bases from J, the gap between germline ends came to 19 bases.

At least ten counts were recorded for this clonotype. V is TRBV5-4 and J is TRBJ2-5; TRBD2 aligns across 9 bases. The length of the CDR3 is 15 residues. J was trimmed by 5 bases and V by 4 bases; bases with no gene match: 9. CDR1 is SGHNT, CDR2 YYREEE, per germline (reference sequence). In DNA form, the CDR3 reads TGTGCCAGCAGCCCACAGCGGGAGGTCCGGGAGACCCAGTACTTC. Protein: CASSPQREVRETQYF.

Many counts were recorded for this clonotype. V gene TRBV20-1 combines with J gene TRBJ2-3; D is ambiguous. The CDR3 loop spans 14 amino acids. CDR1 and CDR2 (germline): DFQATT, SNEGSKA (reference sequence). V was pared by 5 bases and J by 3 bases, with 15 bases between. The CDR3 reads CSAHLGVLTDTQYF. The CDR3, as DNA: TGCAGTGCTCACCTAGGTGTATTGACAGATACGCAGTATTTT.

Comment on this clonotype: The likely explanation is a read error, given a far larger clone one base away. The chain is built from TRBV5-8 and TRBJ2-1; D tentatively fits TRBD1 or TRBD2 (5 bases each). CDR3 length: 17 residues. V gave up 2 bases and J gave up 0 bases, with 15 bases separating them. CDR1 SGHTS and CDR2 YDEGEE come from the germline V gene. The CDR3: CASSLGDGSSSYNEQFF. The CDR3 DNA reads TGTGCCAGCAGCTTAGGGGACGGTTCCAGCTCCTACAATGAGCAGTTCTTC.

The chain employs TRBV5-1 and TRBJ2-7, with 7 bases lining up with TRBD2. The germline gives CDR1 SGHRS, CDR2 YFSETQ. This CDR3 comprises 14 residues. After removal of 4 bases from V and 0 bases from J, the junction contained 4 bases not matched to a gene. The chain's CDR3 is CASSGGGSSYEQYF. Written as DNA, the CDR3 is TGCGCCAGCAGCGGGGGAGGGAGCTCCTACGAGCAGTACTTC.

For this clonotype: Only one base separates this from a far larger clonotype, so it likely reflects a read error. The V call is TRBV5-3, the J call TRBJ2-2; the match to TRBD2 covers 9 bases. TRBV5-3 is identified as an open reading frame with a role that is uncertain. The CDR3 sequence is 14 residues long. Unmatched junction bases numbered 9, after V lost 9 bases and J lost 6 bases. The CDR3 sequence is CANSFSGGAGELFF. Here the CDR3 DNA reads TGTGCCAACAGCTTTAGCGGGGGCGCCGGGGAGCTGTTTTTT.

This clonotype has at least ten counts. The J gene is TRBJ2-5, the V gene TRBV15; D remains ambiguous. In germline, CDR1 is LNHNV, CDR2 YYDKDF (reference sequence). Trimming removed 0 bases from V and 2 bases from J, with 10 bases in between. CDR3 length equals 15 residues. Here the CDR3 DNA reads TGTGCCACCAGCAGAGATCCCGGCCCGCAAGAGACCCAGTACTTC. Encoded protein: CATSRDPGPQETQYF.

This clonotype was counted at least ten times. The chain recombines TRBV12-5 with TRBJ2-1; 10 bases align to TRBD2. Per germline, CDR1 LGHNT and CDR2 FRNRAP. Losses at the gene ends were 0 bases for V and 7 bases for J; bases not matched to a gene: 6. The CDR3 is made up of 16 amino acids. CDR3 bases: TGTGCTAGTGGTTTGGTTAGCGGGAGGTTTTGGAATGAGCAGTTCTTC. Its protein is CASGLVSGRFWNEQFF.

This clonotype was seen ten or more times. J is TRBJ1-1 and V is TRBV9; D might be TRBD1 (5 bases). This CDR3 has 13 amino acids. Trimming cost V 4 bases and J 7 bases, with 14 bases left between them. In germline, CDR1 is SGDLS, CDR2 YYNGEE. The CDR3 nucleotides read TGTGCCAGCAGCCCCCGGGGGAGGGATGAAGCTTTCTTT. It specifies CASSPRGRDEAFF.

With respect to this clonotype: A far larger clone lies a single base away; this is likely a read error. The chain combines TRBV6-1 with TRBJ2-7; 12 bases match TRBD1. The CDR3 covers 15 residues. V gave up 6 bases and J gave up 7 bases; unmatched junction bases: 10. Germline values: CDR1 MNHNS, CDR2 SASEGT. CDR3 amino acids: CASRPGQGAGNEQYF. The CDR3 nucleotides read TGTGCCAGCAGGCCGGGACAGGGGGCGGGCAATGAGCAGTACTTC.

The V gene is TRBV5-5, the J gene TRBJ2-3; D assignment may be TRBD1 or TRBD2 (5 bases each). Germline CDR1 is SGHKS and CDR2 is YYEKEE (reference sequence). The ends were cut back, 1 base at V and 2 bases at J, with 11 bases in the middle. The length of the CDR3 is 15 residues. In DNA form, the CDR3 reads TGTGCCAGCAGCTTGATGGGACGGTTCACAGATACGCAGTATTTT. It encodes CASSLMGRFTDTQYF. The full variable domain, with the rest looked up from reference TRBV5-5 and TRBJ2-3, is DAGVTQSPTHLIKTRGQQVTLRCSPISGHKSVSWYQQVLGQGPQFIFQYYEKEERGRGNFPDRFSARQFPNYSSELNVNALLLGDSALYLCASSLMGRFTDTQYFGPGTRLTVL.

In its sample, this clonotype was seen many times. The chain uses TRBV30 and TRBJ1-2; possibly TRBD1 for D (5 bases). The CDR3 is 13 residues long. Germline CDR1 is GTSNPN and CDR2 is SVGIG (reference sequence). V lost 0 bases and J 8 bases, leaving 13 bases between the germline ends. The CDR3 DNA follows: TGTGCCTGGAGTGTAAAAGGGCCAGGGGGCTACACCTTC. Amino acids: CAWSVKGPGGYTF.

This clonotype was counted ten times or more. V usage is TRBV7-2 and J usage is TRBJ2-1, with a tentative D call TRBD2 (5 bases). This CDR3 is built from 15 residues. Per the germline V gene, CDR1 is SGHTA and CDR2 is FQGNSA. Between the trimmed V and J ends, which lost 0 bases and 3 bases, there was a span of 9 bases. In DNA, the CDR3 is TGTGCCAGCAGCTTAGCAAGTGACTACTACAATGAGCAGTTCTTC. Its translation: CASSLASDYYNEQFF.

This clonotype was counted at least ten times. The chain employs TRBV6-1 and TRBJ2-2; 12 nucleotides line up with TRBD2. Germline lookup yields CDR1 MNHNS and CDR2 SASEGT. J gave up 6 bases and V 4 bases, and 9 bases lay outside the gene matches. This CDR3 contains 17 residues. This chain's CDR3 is CASSVILAGGPSGELFF. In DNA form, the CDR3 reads TGTGCCAGCAGTGTCATCCTAGCGGGAGGGCCGTCCGGGGAGCTGTTTTTT.

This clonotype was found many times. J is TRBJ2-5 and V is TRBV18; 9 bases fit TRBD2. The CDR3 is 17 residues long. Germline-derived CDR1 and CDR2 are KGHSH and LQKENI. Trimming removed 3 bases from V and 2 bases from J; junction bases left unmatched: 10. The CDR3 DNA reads TGTGCCAGCTCACCTTCAGGGACTAGCATAGGGCAAGAGACCCAGTACTTC. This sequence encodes CASSPSGTSIGQETQYF. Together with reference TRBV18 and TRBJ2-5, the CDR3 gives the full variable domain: NAGVMQNPRHLVRRRGQEARLRCSPMKGHSHVYWYRQLPEEGLKFMVYLQKENIIDESGMPKERFSAEFPKEGPSILRIQQVVRGDSAAYFCASSPSGTSIGQETQYFGPGTRLLVL.

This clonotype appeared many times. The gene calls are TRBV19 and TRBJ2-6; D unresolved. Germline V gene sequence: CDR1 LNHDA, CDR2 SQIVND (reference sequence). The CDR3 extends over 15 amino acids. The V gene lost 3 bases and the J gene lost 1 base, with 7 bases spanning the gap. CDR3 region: CASSISLSGANVLTF. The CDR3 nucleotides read TGTGCCAGTAGTATTTCCCTTTCTGGGGCCAACGTCCTGACTTTC.